These T cell receptor beta chains were read from a single sample in a study of control samples from healthy donors and cancer patients. The protocol was immunoSEQ multiplex PCR, while the TCRdb copy is restricted to in-frame clones and leaves out a portion. In the table there are fewer than 200,000 clones, roughly 88% of which are singletons. Input material: blood. These receptor sequences come from a woman under 40 in good health. Each CDR3 is given with its conserved first and last residue. D genes are given only for firm matches. Clone size, where shown, is once, few, many, or a class for clones that have expanded.

abundance,d_gene,j_gene,v_gene,CDR3aa,CDR3nt
NA,NA,TRBJ2-7,TRBV5-6,CASSLWVVREQYF,TGTGCCAGCAGCTTGTGGGTGGTCCGCGAGCAGTACTTC
NA,NA,TRBJ2-1,TRBV12-3/TRBV12-4,CASRSYNEQFF,TGTGCCAGCAGGTCGTACAATGAGCAGTTCTTC
once,TRBD1,TRBJ2-1,TRBV7-6,CASSPGTGGEQFF,TGTGCCAGCAGCCCGGGGACAGGGGGGGAGCAGTTCTTC
NA,TRBD1,TRBJ1-3,TRBV10-3,CAISPTGDGNTIYF,TGTGCCATCAGCCCAACAGGGGATGGAAACACCATATATTTT
NA,NA,TRBJ1-1,TRBV11-2,CASLQGHTNTEAFF,TGTGCCAGCTTACAGGGACACACGAACACTGAAGCTTTCTTT
NA,NA,TRBJ2-7,TRBV27,CASSGPGTGTYEQYF,TGTGCCAGCAGTGGACCCGGGACCGGAACCTACGAGCAGTACTTC
once,NA,TRBJ1-2,TRBV19,CASSIDTGTYGYTF,TGTGCCAGTAGTATAGACACAGGCACTTATGGCTACACCTTC
NA,NA,TRBJ1-2,TRBV21-1,CASSKRQNSNYGYTF,TGTGCCAGCAGCAAGCGGCAGAACAGTAACTATGGCTACACCTTC
NA,NA,TRBJ2-5,TRBV28,CASSSLTAAIQETQYF,TGTGCCAGCAGTTCCTTGACAGCCGCTATCCAAGAGACCCAGTACTTC
NA,TRBD1,TRBJ1-1,TRBV6-4,CASSDSYVTGDTEAFF,TGTGCCAGCAGTGACTCGTATGTGACAGGGGACACTGAAGCTTTCTTT
NA,NA,TRBJ1-2,TRBV29-1,CSVDSQKGANYGYTF,TGCAGCGTTGACAGCCAGAAAGGGGCTAACTATGGCTACACCTTC
NA,NA,TRBJ2-2,TRBV2,CASSEVWSPNTGELFF,TGTGCCAGCAGTGAAGTATGGTCCCCGAACACCGGGGAGCTGTTTTTT
NA,NA,TRBJ2-1,TRBV4-1,CASSQGSDHYNEQFF,TGCGCCAGCAGCCAAGGGTCGGATCACTACAATGAGCAGTTCTTC
NA,NA,TRBJ1-6,TRBV12-3/TRBV12-4,CASSLGGYSPLHF,TGTGCCAGCAGTTTAGGAGGGTACTCACCCCTCCACTTT
NA,NA,TRBJ1-2,TRBV30,CAWSVGPGGGYTF,TGTGCCTGGAGTGTGGGGCCTGGGGGTGGCTACACCTTC
NA,TRBD1,TRBJ1-2,TRBV9,CASSVDQGAGGYTF,TGTGCCAGCAGCGTAGATCAGGGGGCGGGTGGCTACACCTTC
once,TRBD2,TRBJ2-7,TRBV5-5,CASSSALAGREEQYF,TGTGCCAGCAGCTCCGCGCTAGCGGGAAGGGAAGAGCAGTACTTC
NA,TRBD1,TRBJ1-5,TRBV20-1,CSASKGGGLRNQPQHF,TGCAGTGCTAGTAAGGGAGGGGGCCTGCGCAATCAGCCCCAGCATTTT
NA,TRBD2,TRBJ2-1,TRBV3-1/TRBV3-2,CASSQRTSGRLSGNEQFF,TGTGCCAGCAGCCAAAGGACTAGCGGGAGGCTGTCGGGGAATGAGCAGTTCTTC
NA,NA,TRBJ2-7,TRBV5-1,CASSLSLENYEQYF,TGCGCCAGCAGCTTGTCGCTCGAAAACTACGAGCAGTACTTC
few,TRBD2,TRBJ2-7,TRBV27,CASSPGLAESYEQYF,TGTGCCAGCAGCCCAGGACTAGCGGAGAGCTACGAGCAGTACTTC
NA,TRBD2,TRBJ2-1,TRBV4-2,CASSQLLKARLAGELHPDEQFF,TGTGCCAGCAGCCAACTTCTCAAGGCCAGACTAGCGGGAGAGCTGCACCCGGATGAGCAGTTCTTC
NA,NA,TRBJ2-7,TRBV7-8,CASSLGPGSYEQYF,TGTGCCAGCAGCTTAGGACCAGGATCCTACGAGCAGTACTTC
NA,NA,TRBJ2-3,TRBV3-1/TRBV3-2,CASSQEYMLRDTQYF,TGTGCCAGCAGCCAAGAGTATATGTTGCGAGATACGCAGTATTTT
NA,TRBD2,TRBJ2-3,TRBV9,CASSVASGGRGRTDTQYF,TGTGCCAGCAGCGTAGCGAGCGGGGGACGAGGGCGCACAGATACGCAGTATTTT
NA,TRBD1,TRBJ1-1,TRBV4-2,CASSQDRQGAANTEAFF,TGTGCCAGCAGCCAAGATAGGCAGGGGGCTGCGAACACTGAAGCTTTCTTT
NA,TRBD2,TRBJ2-4,TRBV4-2,CASSQTSGVAKNIQYF,TGTGCCAGCAGCCAGACTAGCGGGGTTGCCAAAAACATTCAGTACTTC
NA,NA,TRBJ2-3,TRBV19,CASSILSGDSTDTQYF,TGTGCCAGTAGTATCCTTAGCGGAGATAGCACAGATACGCAGTATTTT
NA,NA,TRBJ1-3,TRBV9,CASSPYSGNTIYF,TGTGCCAGCAGCCCCTACTCTGGAAACACCATATATTTT
NA,TRBD1,TRBJ2-3,TRBV2,CANARTGGITDTQYF,TGTGCCAACGCCCGGACAGGGGGCATAACAGATACGCAGTATTTT
NA,NA,TRBJ1-3,TRBV10-3,CAISESTMGYSSGNTIYF,TGTGCCATCAGTGAGTCGACGATGGGTTATAGCTCTGGAAACACCATATATTTT
NA,NA,TRBJ1-1,TRBV4-1,CASSPLDLIRGEAFF,TGCGCCAGCAGCCCCCTTGATTTGATCCGGGGTGAAGCTTTCTTT
NA,NA,TRBJ2-7,TRBV10-3,CAISESESMTYEQYF,TGTGCCATCAGTGAGTCGGAGAGCATGACCTACGAGCAGTACTTC
NA,NA,TRBJ2-1,TRBV13,CASSSRRGQFF,TGTGCCAGCAGCTCCCGTAGGGGACAGTTCTTC
NA,NA,TRBJ1-5,TRBV4-1,CASSEQSYQPQHF,TGCGCCAGCAGCGAACAGAGCTATCAGCCCCAGCATTTT
NA,NA,TRBJ1-5,TRBV7-2,CASSLWEGELPQHF,TGTGCCAGCAGCTTATGGGAAGGGGAGCTGCCCCAGCATTTT
NA,TRBD1,TRBJ2-7,TRBV24-1,CATTSRDRATYEQYF,TGTGCCACCACGAGCCGGGACAGGGCGACCTACGAGCAGTACTTC
few,NA,TRBJ2-3,TRBV7-9,CASSSWDVSTDTQYF,TGTGCCAGCAGCTCCTGGGACGTCAGCACAGATACGCAGTATTTT
NA,NA,TRBJ2-1,TRBV4-2,CASSQVGGGLNEQFF,TGTGCCAGCAGCCAAGTGGGGGGGGGCCTAAATGAGCAGTTCTTC
once,TRBD1,TRBJ2-7,TRBV10-3,CAISRARGPYEQYF,TGTGCCATCAGCAGAGCGAGGGGGCCCTACGAGCAGTACTTC
NA,NA,TRBJ2-5,TRBV28,CASRPGAETQYF,TGTGCCAGCAGACCCGGTGCAGAGACCCAGTACTTC
NA,TRBD2,TRBJ2-6,TRBV27,CASGIPGLAGLWANVLTF,TGTGCCAGCGGTATACCGGGACTAGCGGGATTGTGGGCCAACGTCCTGACTTTC
NA,TRBD1,TRBJ2-4,TRBV5-1,CASSQGDKNIQYF,TGCGCCAGCAGTCAGGGGGACAAAAACATTCAGTACTTC